The 22 T cell receptor beta chains listed next were all sequenced from one sample in a study of shared T cell receptors in the human thymus. Measured with immunoSEQ multiplex PCR; TCRdb has only the in-frame clones, and not every one. Here the sample spans roughly 710,000 clones, 70% to 90% being singletons. This sample also appeared in a second study, on human thymus T cells.

The sequenced sample was thymocytes. The receptors stem from a girl less than two years old with a congenital heart defect.

The chain links TRBV11-2 to TRBJ2-7, with D maybe TRBD1 (5 bases). Germline CDR1 reads SGHAT; CDR2 reads FQNNGV. The CDR3 totals 16 residues. Trimming pared 0 bases from V and 2 bases from J, leaving 14 bases between. CDR3 sequence reads: CASSLDEQEAPYEQYF. The CDR3 bases are TGTGCCAGCAGCTTAGATGAACAGGAAGCCCCCTACGAGCAGTACTTC.

This clone was counted only a few times. The J gene is TRBJ1-5, the V gene TRBV7-2, with D possibly matching TRBD1 (6 bases). The germline V and J ends were trimmed by 0 bases and 7 bases, with 10 bases remaining between them. CDR3 length: 14 amino acids. CDR1 is SGHTA and CDR2 is FQGNSA in the germline V gene. This chain's CDR3 is CASSLAQGAQPQHF. CDR3 in DNA: TGTGCCAGCAGCTTAGCACAGGGAGCCCAGCCCCAGCATTTT.

The CDR3 bases are TGTGCCAGCAGGCCCCAGACAGGGGTAAATTCACCCCTCCACTTT. Encoded protein: CASRPQTGVNSPLHF. The chain has TRBV6-5 and TRBJ1-6, with 8 bases identical to TRBD1. The CDR3 spans 15 residues. The germline gives CDR1 MNHEY, CDR2 SVGAGI. J gave up 7 bases and V 6 bases, and 8 bases lay outside the gene matches.

This clone was picked up one time. The rearrangement joins TRBV5-1 to TRBJ1-2; no clear D gene. The CDR3 length is 14 residues. Germline V gene lookup returns CDR1 SGHRS and CDR2 YFSETQ. V lost 0 bases and J 4 bases, leaving 10 bases between the germline ends. CDR3 amino acids: CASSLEGRAYGYTF. The CDR3 DNA sequence: TGCGCCAGCAGCTTGGAAGGGAGGGCCTATGGCTACACCTTC.

There are a few counts of this clone. The rearrangement links TRBV19 to TRBJ1-4; TRBD1 matches at 7 bases. The CDR3 covers 17 residues. In germline, CDR1 is LNHDA, CDR2 SQIVND (reference sequence). With V trimmed by 5 bases and J by 0 bases, 9 bases remained unmatched. The CDR3 protein is CASSSRDSGPTNEKLFF. The CDR3 nucleotides read TGTGCCAGTAGTTCCCGGGACAGCGGTCCAACTAATGAAAAACTGTTTTTT.

Details on this clone: At one end the junction does not follow the germline gene, possibly because of a read error. This chain links TRBV18 with TRBJ1-4; D ambiguous. In germline, CDR1 is KGHSH, CDR2 LQKENI. CDR3 length equals 15 residues. The CDR3 coding sequence is TGTGCCAGCTCAGGCAGATTTGCAACTAATGAAGAACTGTTTTTT. Its protein is CASSGRFATNEELFF.

The rearrangement links TRBV5-1 to TRBJ1-2; perhaps TRBD1 as D (6 bases). Trimming stripped 6 bases from V and 5 bases from J, with 11 bases between. The CDR3 is made up of 12 amino acids. Germline CDR1 reads SGHRS; CDR2 reads YFSETQ. The CDR3 sequence is CASTLQGYGYTF. CDR3 DNA: TGCGCCAGCACATTACAGGGATATGGCTACACCTTC.

The CDR3 is CASTIPGESPLHF. The DNA for the CDR3 is TGTGCCAGCACCATACCGGGGGAATCACCCCTCCACTTT. This chain uses TRBV7-4 with TRBJ1-6; the D gene is possibly TRBD1 (5 bases). The germline gives CDR1 SGHVT, CDR2 SQSDAQ. This CDR3 has 13 amino acids. V dropped 7 bases and J dropped 10 bases, with 14 bases sitting between them.

The chain has TRBV9 and TRBJ1-2; 8 positions match TRBD1. The CDR3 consists of 15 residues. The trim removed 5 bases at V and 3 bases at J, leaving 9 bases unmatched. The germline V gene has CDR1 SGDLS and CDR2 YYNGEE. The CDR3 loop is CASSISETGDYGYTF. In nucleotides, the CDR3 is TGTGCCAGCAGTATTTCGGAGACAGGGGACTATGGCTACACCTTC.

V usage is TRBV9 and J usage is TRBJ1-2, with D possibly TRBD1 on 6 matching bases. The V end was cut by 2 bases, the J end by 2 bases, with 10 bases between. Germline V gene data show CDR1 as SGDLS and CDR2 as YYNGEE. This CDR3 spans 14 amino acids. The CDR3 nucleotides are TGTGCCAGCAGCGTTTGGACAGAGAACTATGGCTACACCTTC. Translated, it gives CASSVWTENYGYTF.

This clone was recorded only once. CDR3 region: CSVGGRPSGGRRNYEQYF. The CDR3 DNA reads as TGCAGCGTTGGCGGTCGGCCTAGCGGGGGCCGCCGGAACTACGAGCAGTACTTC. V gene TRBV29-1 combines with J gene TRBJ2-7; 10 bases are shared with TRBD2. The germline V gene encodes CDR1 SQVTM and CDR2 ANQGSEA. CDR3 length equals 18 residues. V shed 4 bases and J 3 bases; nucleotides not matched to a gene: 18.

The genes are TRBV6-1 and TRBJ1-3; 8 bases align to TRBD1. The ends lost 1 base at V and 4 bases at J; junction bases unmatched: 15. The V gene's germline CDR1 is MNHNS and CDR2 SASEGT. This CDR3 has 19 amino acids. The chain's CDR3 is CASSEEAGTPGGSGNTIYF. DNA for the CDR3: TGTGCCAGCAGTGAAGAGGCCGGGACCCCAGGGGGCTCAGGAAACACCATATATTTT.

V gene TRBV28 combines with J gene TRBJ1-6; no clear D gene. Between the trimmed V and J ends, which lost 7 bases and 8 bases, there was a span of 15 bases. The CDR3 is made up of 14 amino acids. The germline V gene encodes CDR1 MDHEN and CDR2 SYDVKM. In DNA form, the CDR3 reads TGTGCCAGCAACCTCCCATGGCCAGATTCACCCCTCCACTTT. This encodes CASNLPWPDSPLHF. Together with reference TRBV28 and TRBJ1-6, the CDR3 gives the full variable domain: DVKVTQSSRYLVKRTGEKVFLECVQDMDHENMFWYRQDPGLGLRLIYFSYDVKMKEKGDIPEGYSVSREKKERFSLILESASTNQTSMYLCASNLPWPDSPLHFGNGTRLTVT.

Only a few counts were recorded for this clone. This chain joins TRBV27 and TRBJ1-2; possibly TRBD1 for D (5 bases). The germline V gene encodes CDR1 MNHEY and CDR2 SMNVEV (reference sequence). The V gene lost 7 bases and the J gene lost 8 bases, with 32 bases spanning the gap. CDR3 length: 18 residues. CDR3 DNA sequence: TGTGCCAGCACCTTCTTCAAGCGACCCGGACAAACATCGTCCGGCTACACCTTC. It is translated as CASTFFKRPGQTSSGYTF.

The chain employs TRBV2 and TRBJ2-7; D is perhaps TRBD2 (6 bases). Deletions cut 5 bases from V and 6 bases from J, with 17 bases between. CDR3 size: 14 residues. Germline V gene lookup returns CDR1 SNHLY and CDR2 FYNNEI. This CDR3 is CASSPREVPGEQYF. CDR3 in DNA: TGTGCCAGCAGTCCTAGGGAGGTTCCGGGCGAGCAGTACTTC.

Comments on this clone: Relative to the germline gene, one junction end is altered; a read error may explain this. The V gene is TRBV6-1, the J gene TRBJ2-2, with 8 positions matching TRBD2. The CDR3 runs to 17 residues. Germline values: CDR1 MNHNS, CDR2 SASEGT. The CDR3 loop is CASSEALRGGNAGELFF. As DNA, the CDR3 is TGTGCCAGCAGTGAAGCGCTTCGCGGGGGGAACGCCGGGGAGCTGTTTTTT.

The chain couples TRBV6-1 to TRBJ1-1; TRBD1 matches 7 bases. The CDR3 loop spans 12 amino acids. Germline CDR1 and CDR2: MNHNS and SASEGT. V trimming: 5 bases; J trimming: 7 bases; junction bases outside the gene matches: 4. CDR3 DNA: TGTGCCAGCAGTTGGACAGGCCTTGAAGCTTTCTTT. This sequence encodes CASSWTGLEAFF.

In its sample, this clone was seen a few times. V and J are TRBV5-1 and TRBJ1-2; D gene ambiguous. The V gene's germline CDR1 is SGHRS and CDR2 YFSETQ. Trimming cost V 2 bases and J 4 bases, with 15 bases left between them. The CDR3 extends over 15 amino acids. CDR3 in DNA: TGCGCCAGCAGCTTATCACAGCCTCCCGTCTATGGCTACACCTTC. It codes for CASSLSQPPVYGYTF.

This chain joins TRBV6-6 and TRBJ1-2; possibly TRBD1 for D (6 bases). The CDR3 consists of 15 residues. The V gene's germline CDR1 is MNHNY and CDR2 SVGAGI (reference sequence). The ends were cut back, 4 bases at V and 2 bases at J, with 14 bases in the middle. CDR3 loop: CASSSYRVSNYGYTF. CDR3 coding DNA: TGTGCCAGCAGTTCGTACAGGGTGTCCAACTATGGCTACACCTTC.

The V and J genes are TRBV11-2 and TRBJ2-2; 8 positions agree with TRBD2. The CDR3 is 18 amino acids. The germline CDR1 and CDR2 sequences are SGHAT and FQNNGV. The junction had 8 bases not matched to a gene; V was cut back by 1 base and J by 1 base. CDR3 bases: TGTGCCAGCAGCTTAGGTCGCGGGGGGCCTTTGAACACCGGGGAGCTGTTTTTT. Translating it yields CASSLGRGGPLNTGELFF.

V and J are TRBV7-8 and TRBJ1-3; 8 bases line up with TRBD1. Looked up from germline, CDR1 is SGHVS and CDR2 is FQNEAQ. The CDR3 is 15 amino acids. After removal of 5 bases from V and 4 bases from J, the junction contained 7 bases not matched to a gene. In nucleotides, the CDR3 is TGTGCCAGCAGCCCAAGACAGGGGAAAGGAAACACCATATATTTT. Its protein product is CASSPRQGKGNTIYF.

The chain couples TRBV7-9 to TRBJ2-1; D is unclear. The CDR3 runs to 12 residues. Trimming removed 0 bases at V and 10 bases at J, with 7 bases between. Germline loops: CDR1 SEHNR, CDR2 FQNEAQ (reference sequence). In DNA, the CDR3 is TGTGCCAGCAGCTTAGCGAGTTGCGAGCAGTTCTTC. Translation: CASSLASCEQFF.